This passage covers 32 T cell receptor beta chains from one sample sequenced in a study of cytomegalovirus exposure and HLA in healthy donors. PCR used 60 Vbeta primers and 13 Jbeta primers. Assay: immunoSEQ multiplex PCR; the TCRdb copy retains only in-frame clones and omits some. The top ten hold less than 9.5% of the sample, which has some 95,000 clones, 80% seen once. The sequencing sample was made of PBMCs. These receptor sequences come from a young man in good health and CMV-seronegative.

The chain carries TRBV27 and TRBJ2-7; 7 nucleotides align to TRBD2. V lost 5 bases and J lost 4; bases outside the gene matches: 8. Per the germline V gene, CDR1 is MNHEY and CDR2 is SMNVEV (reference sequence). CDR3 length: 14 residues. In DNA form, the CDR3 reads TGTGCCAGCAGTCCAGGTGCGGGAGTATACGAGCAGTACTTC. This codes for CASSPGAGVYEQYF.

The V gene is TRBV11-2, the J gene TRBJ1-1, with a tentative D call TRBD1 (5 bases). V was trimmed by 1 base and J by 4 bases, leaving 7 bases between them. Per the germline V gene, CDR1 is SGHAT and CDR2 is FQNNGV. The CDR3 has 13 amino acids. CDR3 in DNA: TGTGCCAGCAGCTTAGGGGGCTTCACTGAAGCTTTCTTT. Translated, it gives CASSLGGFTEAFF.

This clone was seen a few times. The rearrangement links TRBV18 to TRBJ2-1, with 14 bases fitting TRBD2. The CDR3 spans 18 residues. The V gene end was trimmed by 4 bases and the J gene end by 5 bases; junction bases not matched to a gene: 10. Germline CDR1 and CDR2: KGHSH and LQKENI. CDR3 bases: TGTGCCAGCTCACGGGGACTAGCGGGAGTTGTTCGTGACAATGAGCAGTTCTTC. Amino acids: CASSRGLAGVVRDNEQFF.

The genes are TRBV5-4 and TRBJ1-2, with D possibly TRBD1 on 5 matching bases. The CDR3 is made up of 16 amino acids. Germline V gene data show CDR1 as SGHNT and CDR2 as YYREEE (reference sequence). With 7 bases removed from V and 0 bases from J, the gap between germline ends came to 19 bases. The CDR3 spells CASLTTGTAPNYGYTF. The CDR3 bases are TGTGCCAGCCTGACGACGGGGACTGCTCCTAACTATGGCTACACCTTC.

A remark on this clone: The sample holds other DNA sequences that translate to the same CDR3. V gene TRBV5-1 combines with J gene TRBJ1-1, with 9 positions matching TRBD1. V dropped 2 bases and J dropped 3; count of bases not matched to a gene: 5. The germline CDR1 and CDR2 sequences are SGHRS and YFSETQ. CDR3 size: 15 residues. The CDR3 reads CASSFLQGADTEAFF. Written as DNA, the CDR3 is TGCGCCAGCAGCTTTCTACAGGGGGCGGACACTGAAGCTTTCTTT.

The chain employs TRBV11-2 and TRBJ2-7, with 8 positions matching TRBD1. V lost 5 bases and J lost 4; bases outside the gene matches: 13. CDR1 and CDR2 (germline): SGHAT, FQNNGV. This CDR3 contains 16 residues. CDR3 nucleotide sequence: TGTGCCAGCAGCCGGATCTGGACAGGGAGTATTTACGAGCAGTACTTC. Translating gives CASSRIWTGSIYEQYF.

The chain has TRBV5-8 and TRBJ2-5, with D possibly matching TRBD2 (5 bases). Judging by the DNA end, TRBJ2-7 fits better; the J call may be wrong. This CDR3 comprises 15 residues. The V gene's germline CDR1 is SGHTS and CDR2 YDEGEE. Here the CDR3 reads CASSLDGGLGYEQYF. In DNA, the CDR3 is TGTGCCAGCAGCTTGGATGGAGGTTTAGGCTACGAGCAGTACTTC.

The CDR3 nucleotides read TGTGCAAGTCGCTTAGTTCCCAGCCCCCGGGGCGGGAGAACCCACGAGCAGTACTTC. Translating it yields CASRLVPSPRGGRTHEQYF. The V call is TRBV12-2, the J call TRBJ2-7; the tabulated D call, TRBD2, remains unverified against the DNA. TRBV12-2 represents a pseudogene. The CDR3 totals 19 residues.

The chain couples TRBV10-3 to TRBJ1-6, with 12 bases fitting TRBD1. Germline CDR1 reads ENHRY; CDR2 reads SYGVKD. The CDR3 sequence is 14 residues long. The V gene end was trimmed by 9 bases and the J gene end by 9 bases; junction bases not matched to a gene: 6. The CDR3: CAMAGDRGLSPLHF. CDR3 nucleotide sequence: TGTGCCATGGCCGGGGACAGGGGGCTTTCACCCCTCCACTTT.

The CDR3 DNA follows: TGTGCCAGCAGTGAGACAGCTAATTCACCCCTCCACTTT. Its protein product is CASSETANSPLHF. The chain carries TRBV6-1 and TRBJ1-6; possible D gene TRBD1, 5 bases. Trimming removed 3 bases at V and 6 bases at J, with 6 bases between. Germline assignment: CDR1 MNHNS and CDR2 SASEGT. The CDR3 has 13 residues.

This chain uses TRBV5-6 with TRBJ1-2; 9 bases fit TRBD1. The CDR3 has 14 residues. V shed 4 bases, J shed 5 bases, and the junction held 6 bases outside the gene matches. Per the germline V gene, CDR1 is SGHDT and CDR2 is YYEEEE. This CDR3 reads CASSRGQGLYGYTF. The CDR3 coding sequence is TGTGCCAGCAGCCGGGGACAGGGACTGTATGGCTACACCTTC.

V and J are TRBV5-6 and TRBJ2-5; 8 nucleotides align to TRBD1. CDR3 length: 16 residues. Germline V gives CDR1 SGHDT, CDR2 YYEEEE. V shed 1 base and J 5 bases; nucleotides not matched to a gene: 10. Here the CDR3 reads CASSLIRGQGTETQYF. The DNA for the CDR3 is TGTGCCAGCAGCTTGATCCGAGGACAGGGTACGGAGACCCAGTACTTC.

In its sample, this clone was seen once. The rearrangement joins TRBV5-1 to TRBJ2-7; 8 bases match TRBD1. CDR1 and CDR2 from the germline V gene are SGHRS and YFSETQ. The ends lost 4 bases at V and 0 bases at J; junction bases unmatched: 6. The CDR3 loop spans 15 amino acids. CDR3 in DNA: TGCGCCAGCAGCAATGCGGGACAGGTCTCCTACGAGCAGTACTTC. It translates to CASSNAGQVSYEQYF.

V is TRBV9 and J is TRBJ2-7, with 7 positions matching TRBD1. The ends lost 0 bases at V and 6 bases at J; junction bases unmatched: 3. The CDR3 extends over 13 amino acids. Germline values: CDR1 SGDLS, CDR2 YYNGEE. Here the CDR3 reads CASSVGQGSEQYF. For the CDR3, the DNA is TGTGCCAGCAGCGTAGGACAGGGCAGCGAGCAGTACTTC.

This clone was picked up a small number of times. The chain has TRBV7-8 and TRBJ1-1, with 7 bases that match TRBD1. CDR3 length equals 16 residues. Germline V CDR1 and CDR2: SGHVS, FQNEAQ. V was clipped by 5 bases and J by 5 bases; unmatched bases: 14. The CDR3 protein is CASSDKLGTAITEAFF. CDR3 DNA: TGTGCCAGCAGCGATAAACTGGGGACAGCTATTACTGAAGCTTTCTTT.

The chain combines TRBV14 with TRBJ1-6; D is perhaps TRBD1 (6 bases). Trimming stripped 5 bases from V and 6 bases from J, with 11 bases between. The CDR3 spans 14 residues. Germline V lookup: CDR1 SGHDN, CDR2 FVKESK. In nucleotides, the CDR3 is TGTGCCAGCAGCGCCACAGGGCTTAATTCACCCCTCCACTTT. Residues: CASSATGLNSPLHF.

This rearrangement joins TRBV7-8 to TRBJ2-1; D might be TRBD2 (5 bases). Trimming pared 3 bases from V and 12 bases from J, leaving 15 bases between. CDR1 and CDR2 (germline): SGHVS, FQNEAQ. This CDR3 has 13 residues. The CDR3 spells CASSLLERSLQFF. CDR3 in DNA: TGTGCCAGCAGCTTGTTAGAGCGGAGTCTGCAGTTCTTC.

The table lists this clone with a few counts. The chain uses TRBV6-1 and TRBJ1-5, with 9 bases matching TRBD1. Looked up from germline, CDR1 is MNHNS and CDR2 is SASEGT. The CDR3 extends over 15 amino acids. The V segment lost 1 base and the J segment 10 bases; nucleotides outside the gene matches: 8. CDR3 DNA: TGTGCCAGCAGTGAAGACGGGACAGGGCCCGATCCCCAGCATTTT. The encoded protein is CASSEDGTGPDPQHF.

This chain links TRBV30 with TRBJ2-1, with 9 bases identical to TRBD1. Per germline, CDR1 GTSNPN and CDR2 SVGIG (reference sequence). V shed 5 bases, J shed 9 bases, and the junction held 14 bases outside the gene matches. This CDR3 spans 15 amino acids. In nucleotides, the CDR3 is TGTGCCTGGGTCCGGGACGACAGGGGGGTCAGTGAGCAGTTCTTC. It translates to CAWVRDDRGVSEQFF. Filled out from reference TRBV30 and TRBJ2-1, the complete variable domain reads SQTIHQWPATLVQPVGSPLSLECTVEGTSNPNLYWYRQAAGRGLQLLFYSVGIGQISSEVPQNLSASRPQDRQFILSSKKLLLSDSGFYLCAWVRDDRGVSEQFFGPGTRLTVL.

This clone was observed a handful of times. A junction boundary mismatches the germline segment, possibly from a read error. The chain is built from TRBV5-1 and TRBJ2-7, with 8 positions matching TRBD1. The CDR3 runs to 13 residues. Germline V gene sequence: CDR1 SGHRS, CDR2 YFSETQ. The CDR3 DNA follows: TGCGCCAGCAGCCGCGACATGGGGACAGGCCCTATCTTC. Its protein product is CASSRDMGTGPIF.

The chain links TRBV6-6 to TRBJ1-2, with D tentatively TRBD1 (5 bases). The germline V and J ends were trimmed by 6 bases and 1 base, with 15 bases remaining between them. CDR3 length: 15 residues. CDR1 is MNHNY, CDR2 SVGAGI, per germline (reference sequence). The CDR3 is CASSPGWGRNYGYTF. The CDR3, as DNA: TGTGCCAGCAGCCCTGGGTGGGGCCGTAACTATGGCTACACCTTC.

The CDR3 loop reads CSAHTGVGRFF. Written as DNA, the CDR3 is TGCAGTGCACATACGGGGGTAGGACGGTTCTTC. V is TRBV20-1 and J is TRBJ2-1, with a weak D call TRBD2 (6 bases). Trimming took off 6 bases at V and 15 bases at J, with 18 bases between the two ends. CDR3 size: 11 residues. The germline gives CDR1 DFQATT, CDR2 SNEGSKA (reference sequence).

The CDR3 is CASSLLPSYNEQFF. CDR3 DNA: TGTGCCAGCAGCTTACTCCCGAGCTACAATGAGCAGTTCTTC. This chain joins TRBV7-3 and TRBJ2-1; unclear D gene. Germline V gives CDR1 SGHTA, CDR2 FQGTGA. The V end lost 2 bases, the J end lost 3 bases, and 8 bases lay between the germline ends. The CDR3 is 14 residues long.

The sample holds a few counts of this clone. This sequence joins TRBV5-8 and TRBJ1-2; 8 positions agree with TRBD1. Germline V gives CDR1 SGHTS, CDR2 YDEGEE. V was clipped by 2 bases and J by 6 bases; unmatched bases: 12. CDR3 length: 16 amino acids. CDR3: CASSFQDRANSNGYTF. The CDR3 bases are TGTGCCAGCAGCTTCCAGGACAGGGCCAACTCCAATGGCTACACCTTC.

The rearrangement uses TRBV27 and TRBJ2-3, with a weak D call TRBD2 (6 bases). Trimming shortened V by 5 bases and J by 2 bases, and 14 bases separated the two germline ends. There are 15 residues in the CDR3. Germline CDR1 is MNHEY and CDR2 is SMNVEV (reference sequence). DNA for the CDR3: TGTGCCAGCAGTCCGAGGAGGGATACCACAGATACGCAGTATTTT. Translating gives CASSPRRDTTDTQYF.

This sequence joins TRBV30 and TRBJ2-3, with D unclear. The germline V and J ends were trimmed by 3 bases and 2 bases, with 6 bases remaining between them. The CDR3 covers 12 residues. Germline values: CDR1 GTSNPN, CDR2 SVGIG (reference sequence). The CDR3 is CAWRISTDTQYF. CDR3 bases: TGTGCCTGGAGAATATCCACAGATACGCAGTATTTT.

The V call is TRBV30, the J call TRBJ1-2; 12 positions match TRBD1. Unmatched junction bases numbered 8, after V lost 4 bases and J lost 5 bases. Germline CDR1 is GTSNPN and CDR2 is SVGIG (reference sequence). The CDR3 sequence is 15 residues long. In DNA form, the CDR3 reads TGTGCCTGGACCCGAGGGACAGGGGGCAGGTATGGCTACACCTTC. Translating it yields CAWTRGTGGRYGYTF.

This clone has only a few counts. At one end, the junction sequence differs from germline, possibly due to a read error. In DNA form, the CDR3 reads TGTGCCAGCAGTGAAGCGCTTCTCTTTGACAGGGCGAAATTT. It translates to CASSEALLFDRAKF. J is TRBJ1-1 and V is TRBV2, with 7 nucleotides matching TRBD1. Germline CDR1 SNHLY, CDR2 FYNNEI. This CDR3 region has 14 residues.

The chain links TRBV4-1 to TRBJ1-1; D is ambiguous. This CDR3 comprises 14 residues. The V gene lost 5 bases and the J gene lost 4 bases, with 14 bases spanning the gap. Germline V gives CDR1 MGHRA, CDR2 YSYEKL. The CDR3, as DNA: TGCGCCAGCAGCGGAGGAGGGAAGGGCACTGAAGCTTTCTTT. As protein: CASSGGGKGTEAFF.

The chain links TRBV2 to TRBJ2-7; weak D call: TRBD2 (6 bases). This CDR3 contains 16 residues. Germline V gives CDR1 SNHLY, CDR2 FYNNEI. V was clipped by 4 bases and J by 1 base, with 17 bases between them. The CDR3 reads CASSGSSGTGSYEQYF. CDR3 sequence (DNA): TGTGCCAGCAGTGGTTCCTCCGGGACTGGATCCTACGAGCAGTACTTC.

The rearrangement uses TRBV28 and TRBJ2-1, with D maybe TRBD1 (6 bases). The CDR3 runs 14 residues. Trimming took 4 bases from V and 9 from J, leaving 16 bases between them. Looked up from germline, CDR1 is MDHEN and CDR2 is SYDVKM. CDR3 sequence (DNA): TGTGCCAGCAGTTCCACCGCTTACAGGGCTGAGCAGTTCTTC. It codes for CASSSTAYRAEQFF.

The chain recombines TRBV19 with TRBJ1-2; D ambiguous. The V gene lost 7 bases and the J gene lost 1 base, with 13 bases spanning the gap. Per germline, CDR1 LNHDA and CDR2 SQIVND (reference sequence). The CDR3 spans 14 residues. CDR3 region: CASTEIEVNYGYTF. In DNA form, the CDR3 reads TGTGCCAGTACCGAAATAGAGGTTAACTATGGCTACACCTTC.